A selection of T cell receptor beta chains follows, all from one sample in a study of control samples from healthy donors and cancer patients. Profiling relied on immunoSEQ multiplex PCR, and the TCRdb table lists in-frame clones only, not all of them. The sample holds 190,000 or so clones, 80% to 95% seen once. Sample: blood. Receptors were obtained from a young man in good health. The CDR3 runs from the conserved cysteine through the conserved F or W. The order of the fields is D gene, V gene, J gene, clone size, CDR3 DNA, CDR3 protein. A D gene is named only where the DNA matches it firmly. The size of a clone is reported for some rows only, either as once, few or many, or as a class for expanded clones.

>NA|TRBV5-5|TRBJ1-5|NA
TGTGCCAGCAGCTGGGCGGACATTGATCAGCCCCAGCATTTT
CASSWADIDQPQHF
>TRBD1|TRBV10-3|TRBJ2-7|NA
TGTGCCATCAGTCCGGGACAGGCCCTCTACGAGCAGTACTTC
CAISPGQALYEQYF
>TRBD1|TRBV6-8|TRBJ1-6|NA
TGTGCCAGCAGTTACGGGGACAGGAGCTTAAGATTCACCCTCCACTTT
CASSYGDRSLRFTLHF
>TRBD1|TRBV19|TRBJ1-5|NA
TGTGCCAGTACCTCGGGACAGGGTAATCAGCCCCAGCATTTT
CASTSGQGNQPQHF
>NA|TRBV5-1|TRBJ2-2|NA
TGCGCCAGCAGCTCTAAGAACACCGGGGAGCTGTTTTTT
CASSSKNTGELFF
>TRBD2|TRBV28|TRBJ2-1|NA
TGTGCCAGCTGGACTAGCGGGGAAACAGACAATGAGCAGTTCTTC
CASWTSGETDNEQFF
>NA|TRBV6-5|TRBJ1-2|NA
TGTGCCAGCAGGACAGCCGTTCCCGTTGGGGGCTACACCTTC
CASRTAVPVGGYTF
>NA|TRBV13|TRBJ2-1|NA
TGTGCCAGCAGCTTATTTAGGGTGCCCTACAATGAGCAGTTCTTC
CASSLFRVPYNEQFF
>TRBD1|TRBV18|TRBJ1-4|NA
TGTGCCAGCTCACCGAGGACAGGGGAAAAACTGTTTTTT
CASSPRTGEKLFF
>TRBD1|TRBV4-1|TRBJ2-5|few
TGCGCCAGCAGCCGGGACAGGGGGCGCGAGGAAGAGACCCAGTACTTC
CASSRDRGREEETQYF
>NA|TRBV9|TRBJ2-3|NA
TGTGCCAGCAGCCGAGGGGGGGGCACAGATACGCAGTATTTT
CASSRGGGTDTQYF
>NA|TRBV7-8|TRBJ2-5|NA
TGTGCCAGCAGCCCAGTCGGTGAGACCCAGTACTTC
CASSPVGETQYF
>NA|TRBV5-1|TRBJ1-1|NA
TGCGCCAGCAGGGTAGGGCGGAACACTGAAGCTTTCTTT
CASRVGRNTEAFF
>TRBD2|TRBV5-1|TRBJ2-1|NA
TGCGCCAGCAGCCGTCGAGGGGAGGGCAATGAGCAGTTCTTC
CASSRRGEGNEQFF
>NA|TRBV6-5|TRBJ1-1|few
TGTGCCAGCAGTTCCCCAGTAAGATTGGCTGAAGCTTTCTTT
CASSSPVRLAEAFF
>NA|TRBV19|TRBJ1-2|NA
TGTGCCAGTAGTTCCTCTCCAGGGAGGGATAACTATGGCTACACCTTC
CASSSSPGRDNYGYTF
>NA|TRBV2|TRBJ2-3|NA
TGTGCCAGCAGTATACCTTGGAGGGGGGGGCCCTCTAGCACAGATACGCAGTATTTT
CASSIPWRGGPSSTDTQYF
>NA|TRBV12-3/TRBV12-4|TRBJ2-7|NA
TGTGCCAGCAGTTTTAGACCCTACGAGCAGTACTTC
CASSFRPYEQYF
>NA|TRBV11-3|TRBJ1-6|NA
TGTGCCAGCAGTGTTACAAGTAATTCACCCCTCCACTTT
CASSVTSNSPLHF
>NA|TRBV6-2/TRBV6-3|TRBJ2-3|NA
TGTGCCAGCAGTAGGGGTGACCTGATACACACAGATACGCAGTATTTT
CASSRGDLIHTDTQYF
>NA|TRBV29-1|TRBJ1-3|NA
TGCAGCGTTGAGATCTCTGGAAACACCATATATTTT
CSVEISGNTIYF
>NA|TRBV19|TRBJ1-5|NA
TGTGCCAGCGTACCTCCGGGACATAATCAGCCCCAGCATTTT
CASVPPGHNQPQHF
>NA|TRBV5-4|TRBJ2-7|NA
TGTGCCAGCAGCCGTCGGGACACTACCGACGAGCAGTACTTC
CASSRRDTTDEQYF
>NA|TRBV30|TRBJ1-6|NA
TGTGCCTGGAGCCCCCTGACGAGCTCCTATAATTCACCCCTCCACTTT
CAWSPLTSSYNSPLHF
>NA|TRBV5-1|TRBJ1-6|NA
TGCGCCAGCAGCTTGGCAGGGGCCAGCTCCTATAATTCACCCCTCCACTTT
CASSLAGASSYNSPLHF
>NA|TRBV6-1|TRBJ1-5|NA
TGTGCCAGCAGTGAAGCGCTCAGGGGCGGAAATCAGCCCCAGCATTTT
CASSEALRGGNQPQHF
>NA|TRBV10-2|TRBJ2-5|NA
TGCGCCAGCAGTGAGTTTAGCGTCCAAGAGACCCAGTACTTC
CASSEFSVQETQYF
>NA|TRBV6-5|TRBJ1-5|NA
TGTGCCAGCAGCGAGGGGGATCAGCCCCAGCATTTT
CASSEGDQPQHF
>TRBD1|TRBV25-1|TRBJ2-7|NA
TGTGCCAGCAGTGCCCCGGGACAGCCAAATCCCTACGAGCAGTACTTC
CASSAPGQPNPYEQYF
>NA|TRBV12-5|TRBJ1-3|NA
TGTGCTAGTGGTATATCCGGTCGGACGGAAAACACCATATATTTT
CASGISGRTENTIYF
>NA|TRBV12-5|TRBJ1-4|few
TGTGCTAGTGGTTTGGGGCAGGGAAATGAAAAACTGTTTTTT
CASGLGQGNEKLFF
>NA|TRBV7-3|TRBJ2-1|NA
TGTGCCAGCAGCTTAACGCACGGTGACAATGAGCAGTTCTTC
CASSLTHGDNEQFF
>NA|TRBV5-4|TRBJ2-2|NA
TGTGCCAGCAGCTCCGGACAAGCGAACACCGGGGAGCTGTTTTTT
CASSSGQANTGELFF
>NA|TRBV6-4|TRBJ1-6|few
TGTGCCAGCGGGAAAGACAGTGATAATTCACCCCTCCACTTT
CASGKDSDNSPLHF
>NA|TRBV6-1|TRBJ1-6|NA
TGTGCCAGCAGTGATCTGGGCAAGAATTCACCCCTCCACTTT
CASSDLGKNSPLHF
>NA|TRBV30|TRBJ1-5|NA
TGTGCCTGGAGTGTAAATAGCGGGAATCAGCCCCAGCATTTT
CAWSVNSGNQPQHF
>NA|TRBV19|TRBJ2-3|NA
TGTGCCACCCTATCGGCGGGGACAGATACGCAGTATTTT
CATLSAGTDTQYF
>NA|TRBV25-1|TRBJ2-7|NA
TGTGCCAGCAACATGGGGGCCTACGAGCAGTACTTC
CASNMGAYEQYF
>NA|TRBV7-9|TRBJ2-4|NA
TGTGCCAGCAGCCTAGGTGCGGGGAAGGCCAAAAACATTCAGTACTTC
CASSLGAGKAKNIQYF
>NA|TRBV27|TRBJ2-6|NA
TGTGCCAGCAGTTTAAAGTGGACAAACTCTGGGGCCAACGTCCTGACTTTC
CASSLKWTNSGANVLTF
>NA|TRBV7-2|TRBJ2-7|once
TGTGCCAGCAGCTTAGATCTGGGAAGCTCCTACGAGCAGTACTTC
CASSLDLGSSYEQYF
>NA|TRBV12-3/TRBV12-4|TRBJ1-2|NA
TGTGCCAGCAGTTACAGGATCTATGGCTACACCTTC
CASSYRIYGYTF
>NA|TRBV5-5|TRBJ1-3|NA
TGTGCCAGCGCTGTTAACCCCACCAGCTCTGGAAACACCATATATTTT
CASAVNPTSSGNTIYF
>NA|TRBV30|TRBJ1-1|NA
TGTGCCTGGAGTGTACAGGTCAACACTGAAGCTTTCTTT
CAWSVQVNTEAFF
>NA|TRBV5-6|TRBJ1-5|NA
TGTGCCAGCAGCGAGGGCCCTAATCAGCCCCAGCATTTT
CASSEGPNQPQHF
>NA|TRBV5-1|TRBJ2-2|NA
TGCGCCAGCAGCTGGACCTCAGGGGACGGGGAGCTGTTTTTT
CASSWTSGDGELFF
>TRBD1|TRBV5-1|TRBJ1-6|NA
TGCGCCAGCAGCTTGGGACCCTGGGTTGGGACAGGGCTTGTACCCCTCCACTTT
CASSLGPWVGTGLVPLHF
>TRBD2|TRBV5-1|TRBJ2-5|NA
TGCGCCAGCAGCTTAGGACTAGCGGGGTTGCCCGCCGAGACCCAGTACTTC
CASSLGLAGLPAETQYF
>NA|TRBV3-1/TRBV3-2|TRBJ1-4|NA
TGTGCCAGCAGCCAAGTGGTGGGAGGTCACGAAAAACTGTTTTTT
CASSQVVGGHEKLFF
>TRBD1|TRBV5-1|TRBJ1-2|NA
TGCGCCAGCAGCTTGGAGGAGACAGGGGGCGCTGACTATGGCTACACCTTC
CASSLEETGGADYGYTF
>TRBD1|TRBV5-6|TRBJ2-1|NA
TGTGCCAGCAGCTTGCCGGGACAGATAATCAATGAGCAGTTCTTC
CASSLPGQIINEQFF
>NA|TRBV2|TRBJ2-7|NA
TGTGCCAGCAAACTACAGTTCTCCTCCGATTACTACGAGCAGTACTTC
CASKLQFSSDYYEQYF
>TRBD1|TRBV7-9|TRBJ1-4|NA
TGTGCCAGCAGCCAAAATCTCCCCGGGACAGGGGGATATGAAAAACTGTTTTTT
CASSQNLPGTGGYEKLFF
>NA|TRBV24-1|TRBJ2-7|NA
TGTGCCACCAGTGATGGGGGGGCAAGCTCCTACGAGCAGTACTTC
CATSDGGASSYEQYF
>TRBD2|TRBV6-4|TRBJ2-2|NA
TGTGCCAGCAGTCGACTAGCGGGCGGGGAGCTGTTTTTT
CASSRLAGGELFF